Sequencing of this T cell receptor (beta chain) was carried out in a study of beta chain features in type 1 diabetes. Study-wide findings and caveats: TCRB CDR3 length was moderately but significantly reduced in all four CD4+ subsets of Type 1 diabetes patients.

Germline V gives CDR1 KGHSH, CDR2 LQKENI. V shed 6 bases, J shed 3 bases, and the junction held 3 bases outside the gene matches. This CDR3 has 13 amino acids. A word on this clone: Antigen specificity is unknown.

The sequenced template was cDNA made from the entire isolated RNA. Method: immunoSEQ multiplex PCR; TCRdb's copy keeps in-frame clones and lacks some. The data hold a few hundred thousand clones, with roughly 12% observed a single time. This TCR derives from a young woman with type 1 diabetes. The sample consisted of naive CD4+ T cells from blood. The chain carries TRBV18 and TRBJ2-7, with 9 bases matching TRBD1. The CDR3 sequence: CASSGDRDYEQYF. As DNA, the CDR3 is TGTGCCAGCTCCGGGGACAGGGACTACGAGCAGTACTTC. Looking up the rest from reference TRBV18 and TRBJ2-7 gives the full variable domain: NAGVMQNPRHLVRRRGQEARLRCSPMKGHSHVYWYRQLPEEGLKFMVYLQKENIIDESGMPKERFSAEFPKEGPSILRIQQVVRGDSAAYFCASSGDRDYEQYFGPGTRLTVT.